Listed here is a single T cell receptor beta chain. The sample's treatment: oral pan-JAK inhibitor, 5-10 mg twice daily. Researchers gathered lesional scalp punch biopsies and peripheral blood from patients with alopecia areata. The record originates from a study of CD8+ T cells in alopecia areata. The CDR3 has 14 residues. Germline assignment: CDR1 GTSNPN and CDR2 SVGIG (reference sequence). Trimming pared 1 base from V and 4 bases from J, leaving 13 bases between. Following RNA extraction, reverse transcription yielded cDNA that acted as the sequencing template. Sequenced by immunoSEQ multiplex PCR; TCRdb stores in-frame clones only, minus some. This sample yields around 13,000 clones, of which 65% to 70% are seen a single time; more than 6.5% belongs to the top ten.

Sequenced material: skin, taken at week 4, from a patient treated with tofacitinib. The clonotype was recovered from a human donor with alopecia areata. This chain links TRBV30 with TRBJ1-1; D remains ambiguous. DNA for the CDR3: TGTGCCTGGAGTGACTGGGAGAGGAGCACTGAAGCTTTCTTT. Encoded protein: CAWSDWERSTEAFF.